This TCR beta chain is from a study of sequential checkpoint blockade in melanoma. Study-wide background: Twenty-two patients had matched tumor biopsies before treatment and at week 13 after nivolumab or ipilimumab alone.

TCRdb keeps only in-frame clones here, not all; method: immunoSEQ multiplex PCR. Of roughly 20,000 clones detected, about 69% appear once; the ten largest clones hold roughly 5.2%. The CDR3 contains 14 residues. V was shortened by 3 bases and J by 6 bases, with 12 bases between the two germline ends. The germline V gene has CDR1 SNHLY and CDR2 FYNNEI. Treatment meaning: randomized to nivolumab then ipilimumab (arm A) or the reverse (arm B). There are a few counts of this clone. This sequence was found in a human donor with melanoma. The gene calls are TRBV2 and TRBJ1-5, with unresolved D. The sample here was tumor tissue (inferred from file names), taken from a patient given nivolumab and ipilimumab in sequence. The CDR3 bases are TGTGCCAGCAGTGATGTAGGCGTGGGTCAGCCCCAGCATTTT. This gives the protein CASSDVGVGQPQHF.